The 10 T cell receptor beta chains in this list originate from one sample, sequenced in a study of shared clonotypes between healthy human individuals. Only in-frame clones appear in the TCRdb table, and some are missing; sequencing was by immunoSEQ multiplex PCR. This sample has 2 million to 3 million clones, with 80% to 95% found just once. Sequencing was carried out using naive CD4+ T cells from PBMCs. Subset indicated: CD45RA+ positively selected. The receptor source for this set is a man younger than 35 in good health. Some clones in this sample may be carry-over from other donors' samples.

This chain uses TRBV9 with TRBJ2-3; D is unresolved. Germline assignment: CDR1 SGDLS and CDR2 YYNGEE. CDR3 length equals 14 residues. The V and J ends lost 3 bases and 4 bases respectively, with 12 bases between them. The CDR3 nucleotides are TGTGCCAGCAGCGCTGTCGCCTACGCAGATACGCAGTATTTT. This translates into CASSAVAYADTQYF.

This chain connects TRBV6-1 to TRBJ2-7; D is uncertain. Germline V lookup: CDR1 MNHNS, CDR2 SASEGT. This CDR3 contains 10 residues. V lost 6 bases to trimming and J lost 7 bases, with 7 bases between them. CDR3 amino acids: CASRRLEQYF. CDR3 nucleotide sequence: TGTGCCAGCAGGCGCCTTGAGCAGTACTTC.

V and J are TRBV18 and TRBJ2-1; the match to TRBD2 covers 11 bases. CDR1 is KGHSH and CDR2 is LQKENI in the germline V gene. This CDR3 comprises 16 residues. V shed 0 bases, J shed 9 bases, and the junction held 7 bases outside the gene matches. The CDR3 reads CASSPPLAGGAGEQFF. The DNA for the CDR3 is TGTGCCAGCTCACCACCGCTAGCGGGAGGAGCTGGTGAGCAGTTCTTC. Together with reference TRBV18 and TRBJ2-1, the CDR3 gives the full variable domain: NAGVMQNPRHLVRRRGQEARLRCSPMKGHSHVYWYRQLPEEGLKFMVYLQKENIIDESGMPKERFSAEFPKEGPSILRIQQVVRGDSAAYFCASSPPLAGGAGEQFFGPGTRLTVL.

The chain carries TRBV28 and TRBJ1-1, with D perhaps matching TRBD1 (5 bases). The V end lost 5 bases, the J end lost 0 bases, and 10 bases lay between the germline ends. In germline, CDR1 is MDHEN, CDR2 SYDVKM. CDR3 length equals 14 residues. The CDR3 region has the DNA TGTGCCAGCAGTGAGGACAACATGAACACTGAAGCTTTCTTT. Its protein is CASSEDNMNTEAFF.

J is TRBJ1-3 and V is TRBV28; D gene uncertain. V was clipped by 2 bases and J by 4 bases, with 18 bases between them. CDR1 and CDR2 from the germline V gene are MDHEN and SYDVKM. The CDR3 is 17 residues long. DNA for the CDR3: TGTGCCAGCAGTTTAGACCCCCCGGGCAGGCTGGGAAACACCATATATTTT. As protein: CASSLDPPGRLGNTIYF.

This clone was counted a single time. The rearrangement links TRBV30 to TRBJ1-2, with TRBD1 identical over 10 bases. Germline assignment: CDR1 GTSNPN and CDR2 SVGIG (reference sequence). V was pared by 2 bases and J by 7 bases, with 4 bases of the junction left unmatched. The CDR3 totals 13 residues. The CDR3 loop reads CAWSPDRGGGYTF. CDR3 in DNA: TGTGCCTGGAGTCCGGACAGGGGGGGTGGCTACACCTTC. Full variable domain (outside the CDR3, taken from reference TRBV30 and TRBJ1-2): SQTIHQWPATLVQPVGSPLSLECTVEGTSNPNLYWYRQAAGRGLQLLFYSVGIGQISSEVPQNLSASRPQDRQFILSSKKLLLSDSGFYLCAWSPDRGGGYTFGSGTRLTVV.

The chain carries TRBV28 and TRBJ2-3; the D is unclear. The germline V gene has CDR1 MDHEN and CDR2 SYDVKM. Trimming stripped 0 bases from V and 1 base from J, with 8 bases between. This CDR3 spans 15 amino acids. CDR3 coding DNA: TGTGCCAGCAGTTTATGGACGGCGGGCACAGATACGCAGTATTTT. Its protein is CASSLWTAGTDTQYF.

The chain couples TRBV28 to TRBJ1-1; possibly TRBD1 for D (6 bases). The CDR3 sequence is 14 residues long. Germline loops: CDR1 MDHEN, CDR2 SYDVKM. Trimming left V 2 bases short and J 5 bases short, with 12 bases between. The CDR3 here is CASSLSAGVTEAFF. Written as DNA, the CDR3 is TGTGCCAGCAGTTTAAGCGCAGGGGTTACTGAAGCTTTCTTT.

The V call is TRBV28, the J call TRBJ1-1, with D possibly matching TRBD1 (6 bases). The V and J ends lost 3 bases and 3 bases respectively, with 14 bases between them. The CDR3 is 15 amino acids. Looked up from germline, CDR1 is MDHEN and CDR2 is SYDVKM. The CDR3 sequence: CASSFRNGGHTEAFF. CDR3 bases: TGTGCCAGCAGTTTTAGAAACGGGGGGCACACTGAAGCTTTCTTT.

This clone showed up just once. This specimen includes other DNA sequences encoding the same CDR3. This chain links TRBV9 with TRBJ2-5; TRBD2 is a possible D gene (7 bases). Trimming took 4 bases from V and 4 from J, leaving 14 bases between them. Germline assignment: CDR1 SGDLS and CDR2 YYNGEE. The CDR3 runs 14 residues. The CDR3 sequence: CASSPGGGGETQYF. Written as DNA, the CDR3 is TGTGCCAGCAGCCCTGGGGGAGGGGGAGAGACCCAGTACTTC. Together with reference TRBV9 and TRBJ2-5, the CDR3 gives the full variable domain: DSGVTQTPKHLITATGQRVTLRCSPRSGDLSVYWYQQSLDQGLQFLIQYYNGEERAKGNILERFSAQQFPDLHSELNLSSLELGDSALYFCASSPGGGGETQYFGPGTRLLVL.